The 5 T cell receptor beta chains below were found in one sample sequenced in a study of CD4 T cells in relation to SARS-CoV-2 and coronaviruses. The repertoire was sequenced with immunoSEQ multiplex PCR; TCRdb's copy has only in-frame clones and lacks some. The sample lists 30,000 to 45,000 clones; just under 85% were seen once. No antigen is known for these receptors. Specimen: naive CD4+ T cells from PBMCs, cultured in vitro. Indicated subset: naive CD4+ T cells isolated by negative enrichment. All receptors derive from an adult with COVID-19.

The J gene is TRBJ1-6, the V gene TRBV15; D unclear. The germline gives CDR1 LNHNV, CDR2 YYDKDF (reference sequence). V lost 0 bases and J lost 8, with 17 bases in between. The CDR3 covers 17 residues. CDR3 sequence reads: CATSRDAGQFLDSPLHF. The CDR3 nucleotides are TGTGCCACCAGCAGAGATGCGGGCCAGTTCTTGGATTCACCCCTCCACTTT.

This clone was observed a few times. In DNA form, the CDR3 reads TGTGCCAGCAGTTACCCGCCGAGGGGGTACGAGCAGTACTTC. Protein sequence: CASSYPPRGYEQYF. The chain links TRBV6-2 or TRBV6-3 to TRBJ2-7; D perhaps matches TRBD1 (6 bases). The germline gives CDR1 MNHEY, CDR2 SVGEGT. Trimming took 2 bases from V and 4 from J, leaving 12 bases between them. The CDR3 has 14 amino acids.

The V call is TRBV12-2, the J call TRBJ2-1; the D call TRBD2 from the table was never checked on the DNA. TRBV12-2 has pseudogene status. The CDR3 is 19 amino acids. This CDR3 reads CASRSQYDTWGGSYNEQFF. DNA for the CDR3: TGTGCAAGTCGCTCTCAATACGACACCTGGGGGGGGTCCTACAATGAGCAGTTCTTC.

The rearrangement joins TRBV30 to TRBJ2-2, with 13 bases aligning to TRBD2. Germline CDR1 reads GTSNPN; CDR2 reads SVGIG (reference sequence). The length of the CDR3 is 16 residues. V shed 8 bases and J 4 bases; nucleotides not matched to a gene: 10. CDR3 residues: CAHLLAGGRGTGELFF. In nucleotides, the CDR3 is TGTGCCCACCTACTAGCGGGAGGGCGGGGCACCGGGGAGCTGTTTTTT.

The chain carries TRBV7-3 and TRBJ2-6; 8 nucleotides line up with TRBD1. The CDR3 runs 20 residues. Losses at the gene ends were 5 bases for V and 1 base for J; bases not matched to a gene: 16. Per germline, CDR1 SGHTA and CDR2 FQGTGA. The chain's CDR3 is CASSPYPPGTGSSGANVLTF. The CDR3 nucleotides read TGTGCCAGCAGCCCCTACCCCCCCGGGACAGGATCTTCTGGGGCCAACGTCCTGACTTTC.